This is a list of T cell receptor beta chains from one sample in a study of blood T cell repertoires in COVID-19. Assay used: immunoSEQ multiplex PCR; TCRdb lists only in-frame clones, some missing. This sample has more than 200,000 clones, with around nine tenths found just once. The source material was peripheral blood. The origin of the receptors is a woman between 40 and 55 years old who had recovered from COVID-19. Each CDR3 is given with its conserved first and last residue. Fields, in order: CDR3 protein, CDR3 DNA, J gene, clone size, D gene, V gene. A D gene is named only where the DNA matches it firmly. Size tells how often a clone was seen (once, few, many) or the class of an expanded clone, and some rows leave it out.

cdr3_aa: CASSRQGSGQPQHF; cdr3_nt: TGTGCCAGCAGTCGACAGGGCTCAGGTCAGCCCCAGCATTTT; j_call: TRBJ1-5; clone_size: -; d_call: TRBD1; v_call: TRBV28
cdr3_aa: CASSWDTYEQYF; cdr3_nt: TGTGCCAGCAGTTGGGACACTTACGAGCAGTACTTC; j_call: TRBJ2-7; clone_size: few; d_call: -; v_call: TRBV11-1
cdr3_aa: CASSGLAGGPYEQYF; cdr3_nt: TGTGCCAGCAGTGGACTAGCGGGCGGTCCCTACGAGCAGTACTTC; j_call: TRBJ2-7; clone_size: -; d_call: TRBD2; v_call: TRBV6-2/TRBV6-3
cdr3_aa: CASSVDRGRRGAFF; cdr3_nt: TGTGCCAGCAGTGTGGACAGGGGCCGTAGAGGAGCTTTCTTT; j_call: TRBJ1-1; clone_size: -; d_call: TRBD1; v_call: TRBV2
cdr3_aa: CASSYGTGGSRNTGELFF; cdr3_nt: TGTGCCAGCAGTTACGGTACTGGCGGGAGCCGGAACACCGGGGAGCTGTTTTTT; j_call: TRBJ2-2; clone_size: few; d_call: TRBD2; v_call: TRBV6-2/TRBV6-3
cdr3_aa: CASSLGDTSNEKLFF; cdr3_nt: TGCGCCAGCAGCTTGGGGGACACCTCGAATGAAAAACTGTTTTTT; j_call: TRBJ1-4; clone_size: -; d_call: -; v_call: TRBV5-1
cdr3_aa: CSALTGPYEQYF; cdr3_nt: TGCAGCGCCCTGACAGGTCCCTACGAGCAGTACTTC; j_call: TRBJ2-7; clone_size: -; d_call: -; v_call: TRBV29-1
cdr3_aa: CASRGVGNTIYF; cdr3_nt: TGTGCCTCTCGGGGAGTTGGAAACACCATATATTTT; j_call: TRBJ1-3; clone_size: -; d_call: -; v_call: TRBV25-1
cdr3_aa: CASSYSVGQGADYTF; cdr3_nt: TGTGCCAGCAGTTACTCGGTCGGACAGGGGGCCGACTACACCTTC; j_call: TRBJ1-2; clone_size: -; d_call: TRBD1; v_call: TRBV6-5
cdr3_aa: CASSYSGFLGYTF; cdr3_nt: TGTGCCAGCAGTTACTCGGGCTTCTTGGGCTACACCTTC; j_call: TRBJ1-2; clone_size: -; d_call: -; v_call: TRBV6-5
cdr3_aa: CASSFGQGAAGYTF; cdr3_nt: TGTGCCAGCAGCTTCGGTCAGGGGGCCGCTGGCTACACCTTC; j_call: TRBJ1-2; clone_size: -; d_call: TRBD1; v_call: TRBV7-3
cdr3_aa: CATRAGARYNEQFF; cdr3_nt: TGTGCCACCAGAGCGGGAGCGAGGTACAATGAGCAGTTCTTC; j_call: TRBJ2-1; clone_size: -; d_call: TRBD2; v_call: TRBV24-1
cdr3_aa: CASGAGVNTGELFF; cdr3_nt: TGTGCTAGCGGAGCGGGGGTAAACACCGGGGAGCTGTTTTTT; j_call: TRBJ2-2; clone_size: few; d_call: TRBD2; v_call: TRBV7-7
cdr3_aa: CASSYGTSGSGNEQFF; cdr3_nt: TGTGCCAGCAGTTACGGGACTAGCGGGAGTGGCAATGAGCAGTTCTTC; j_call: TRBJ2-1; clone_size: -; d_call: TRBD2; v_call: TRBV6-2/TRBV6-3
cdr3_aa: CASSPTGTRRIEEQFF; cdr3_nt: TGTGCCAGCAGCCCGACCGGGACTAGGAGGATTGAGGAGCAGTTCTTC; j_call: TRBJ2-1; clone_size: -; d_call: TRBD2; v_call: TRBV9
cdr3_aa: CASSSHRGRGGYTF; cdr3_nt: TGTGCCAGCAGCTCCCACAGGGGGCGGGGAGGCTACACCTTC; j_call: TRBJ1-2; clone_size: -; d_call: TRBD1; v_call: TRBV3-1/TRBV3-2
cdr3_aa: CASSFYGDTDTQYF; cdr3_nt: TGCGCCAGCAGTTTTTACGGGGACACAGATACGCAGTATTTT; j_call: TRBJ2-3; clone_size: -; d_call: -; v_call: TRBV5-1
cdr3_aa: CASSIDLASTQTQYF; cdr3_nt: TGTGCCAGTAGTATAGATCTGGCTAGCACCCAAACGCAGTATTTT; j_call: TRBJ2-3; clone_size: -; d_call: -; v_call: TRBV19
cdr3_aa: CATSDSQVYGYTF; cdr3_nt: TGTGCCACCAGTGATTCACAAGTCTATGGCTACACCTTC; j_call: TRBJ1-2; clone_size: -; d_call: -; v_call: TRBV24-1
cdr3_aa: CAISDGQGGHGYTF; cdr3_nt: TGTGCCATCAGTGACGGACAGGGAGGACATGGCTACACCTTC; j_call: TRBJ1-2; clone_size: few; d_call: TRBD1; v_call: TRBV10-3
cdr3_aa: CASSQDPRQGSYEQYF; cdr3_nt: TGTGCCAGCAGCCAAGATCCCCGACAGGGGTCCTACGAGCAGTACTTC; j_call: TRBJ2-7; clone_size: -; d_call: TRBD1; v_call: TRBV4-2
cdr3_aa: CASSVVGGGPQYF; cdr3_nt: TGTGCCAGCAGCGTAGTCGGGGGGGGACCGCAGTATTTT; j_call: TRBJ2-3; clone_size: once; d_call: TRBD2; v_call: TRBV9
cdr3_aa: CASSQHRGLNTEAFF; cdr3_nt: TGCGCCAGCAGCCAACATAGAGGATTGAACACTGAAGCTTTCTTT; j_call: TRBJ1-1; clone_size: -; d_call: -; v_call: TRBV4-3
cdr3_aa: CASSAGRTTNEKLFF; cdr3_nt: TGTGCCAGTAGTGCGGGACGAACAACTAATGAAAAACTGTTTTTT; j_call: TRBJ1-4; clone_size: -; d_call: -; v_call: TRBV19
cdr3_aa: CASSPNRQNTEAFF; cdr3_nt: TGTGCCAGCTCACCTAACCGACAGAACACTGAAGCTTTCTTT; j_call: TRBJ1-1; clone_size: -; d_call: -; v_call: TRBV18
cdr3_aa: CATSDSDRAVNEQFF; cdr3_nt: TGTGCCACCAGTGATTCGGACAGGGCTGTCAATGAGCAGTTCTTC; j_call: TRBJ2-1; clone_size: -; d_call: TRBD1; v_call: TRBV24-1
cdr3_aa: CASSPLRAPNEKLFF; cdr3_nt: TGTGCCAGCTCACCACTTCGCGCACCGAATGAAAAACTGTTTTTT; j_call: TRBJ1-4; clone_size: -; d_call: -; v_call: TRBV18